These T cell receptor beta chains were read from a single sample in a study of coeliac disease. Using immunoSEQ multiplex PCR, the repertoire was profiled, and TCRdb retains in-frame clones only, with some absent. The sample has around 5,000 clones, roughly 65% seen once. Sequenced sample: lymphocytes from the gut lamina propria. These receptors came from a woman aged 40-49 years. The CDR3 runs from the conserved cysteine through the conserved F or W. A D gene is named only where the DNA matches it firmly. Size values are once, few and many counts, or a class for expanded clones, and some rows have none.

D gene,V gene,clone size,CDR3 length,J gene,CDR3 DNA,CDR3 protein
TRBD1,TRBV28,.,15,TRBJ2-3,TGTGCCAGCAGTCCGCGAGGACAGGGAACAGATACGCAGTATTTT,CASSPRGQGTDTQYF
.,TRBV5-1,.,13,TRBJ1-3,TGCGCCAGCAGCTTGGGGGGCGAAAACACCATATATTTT,CASSLGGENTIYF
TRBD1,TRBV7-2,.,18,TRBJ2-4,TGTGCCAGCAGCTTGACAGGGACAGGGGGCCTATCAAGAAACATTCAGTACTTC,CASSLTGTGGLSRNIQYF
TRBD1,TRBV5-1,.,16,TRBJ2-2,TGCGCCAGCAGCTTTACGACAGGGGGCAGGACCGGGGAGCTGTTTTTT,CASSFTTGGRTGELFF
.,TRBV5-6,.,15,TRBJ2-7,TGTGCCAGCAGCTTGTACGGCGGGCTGACCTACGAGCAGTACTTC,CASSLYGGLTYEQYF
.,TRBV19,.,14,TRBJ1-5,TGTGCCAGTAGTATCGCAGGCGGCAATCAGCCCCAGCATTTT,CASSIAGGNQPQHF
TRBD1,TRBV28,.,15,TRBJ2-1,TGTGCCAGCAGTTCTCCGGGACAGGGTGACAATGAGCAGTTCTTC,CASSSPGQGDNEQFF
.,TRBV6-6,once,15,TRBJ2-7,TGTGCCAGCATGTACGAACAGGGAAGCTCCTACGAGCAGTACTTC,CASMYEQGSSYEQYF
TRBD2,TRBV18,.,16,TRBJ2-1,TGTGCCAGCTCACCACCGGCGGGAGGGTCCTACAATGAGCAGTTCTTC,CASSPPAGGSYNEQFF
TRBD2,TRBV29-1,.,16,TRBJ2-5,TGCAGCGTTCCAAACTCTCGACTAGCGGTACAAGAGACCCAGTACTTC,CSVPNSRLAVQETQYF
.,TRBV11-2,.,14,TRBJ1-6,TGTGCCAGCAGCTTTTCGGACACCAATTCACCCCTCCACTTT,CASSFSDTNSPLHF
.,TRBV5-4,.,17,TRBJ2-7,TGTGCCAGCAGCCCCTTTGGCCTTTTGGGCGGGGTGACCGAGCAGTACTTC,CASSPFGLLGGVTEQYF
TRBD2,TRBV19,once,18,TRBJ2-2,TGTGCCAGCCGTCCGGGACTAGCGGGGAGGGAGGACACCGGGGAGCTGTTTTTT,CASRPGLAGREDTGELFF
.,TRBV23-1,.,11,TRBJ2-1,TGCGCCAGCAGTCAACGTGGGAGGCAGTTCTTC,CASSQRGRQFF
.,TRBV9,.,15,TRBJ2-1,TGTGCCAGCAGCCCAAGCGGGCCCTCCTACAATGAGCAGTTCTTC,CASSPSGPSYNEQFF
.,TRBV28,.,11,TRBJ1-4,TGTGCCAGCAGGGGGATGCGGGAACTGTTTTTT,CASRGMRELFF
TRBD1,TRBV7-2,.,15,TRBJ2-5,TGTGCCAGCAGCTTAGTTACAGGGGACACGAAGACCCAGTACTTC,CASSLVTGDTKTQYF
TRBD1,TRBV19,.,14,TRBJ2-7,TGTGCCAGTAGTCCTACGACAGGGACCTACGAGCAGTACTTC,CASSPTTGTYEQYF
TRBD2,TRBV7-2,.,16,TRBJ2-2,TGTGCCAGCAGCTCAGGCAAGCTAGCGGGGACCGGGGAGCTGTTTTTT,CASSSGKLAGTGELFF
.,TRBV4-3,.,15,TRBJ1-2,TGCGCCAGCAGCCAAGATCCTAGGTTTAACTATGGCTACACCTTC,CASSQDPRFNYGYTF
TRBD1,TRBV7-3,.,18,TRBJ2-6,TGTGCCAGCAGCTCCCGGACAGGGGTTAGCTCTGGGGCCAACGTCCTGACTTTC,CASSSRTGVSSGANVLTF
TRBD1,TRBV5-1,.,16,TRBJ1-5,TGCGCCAGCAGCTTGGCGGACAGGTATTACTATCAGCCCCAGCATTTT,CASSLADRYYYQPQHF
.,TRBV28,.,15,TRBJ1-5,TGTGCCAGCAGTTTAGTCTCGACATTATATCAGCCCCAGCATTTT,CASSLVSTLYQPQHF
TRBD1,TRBV4-2,few,15,TRBJ2-7,TGTGCCAGCAGCAAGGACAGGGTACGGTCCTACGAGCAGTACTTC,CASSKDRVRSYEQYF
TRBD2,TRBV6-6,few,13,TRBJ2-3,TGTGCCAGCAGTCGGGGACTAGCGGATACGCAGTATTTT,CASSRGLADTQYF
.,TRBV6-5,.,13,TRBJ2-7,TGTGCCAGCAGCCCCGGTGCTTCGGGGGAGCAGTACTTC,CASSPGASGEQYF
TRBD2,TRBV11-3,.,13,TRBJ2-7,TGTGCCAGCAGCTATGGACTAGCGGGTGTACAGTACTTC,CASSYGLAGVQYF
TRBD1,TRBV4-1,few,17,TRBJ2-7,TGCGCCAGCAGCCAGGATCTAATAGGACAGGGGGTCTACGAGCAGTACTTC,CASSQDLIGQGVYEQYF
.,TRBV10-1,.,17,TRBJ1-4,TGCGCCAGCAGTGAGGAAGTGAGAACAGCACATAATGAAAAACTGTTTTTT,CASSEEVRTAHNEKLFF
.,TRBV4-2,.,12,TRBJ1-1,TGTGCCAGCAGCAAGGGGATAGGTGAAGCTTTCTTT,CASSKGIGEAFF
.,TRBV6-6,.,14,TRBJ2-3,TGTGCCAGCACGGGGGACAGCGACACAGATACGCAGTATTTT,CASTGDSDTDTQYF
.,TRBV5-1,few,16,TRBJ1-3,TGCGCCAGCAGCTTGGGGGGGGGCTTCTCTGGAAACACCATATATTTT,CASSLGGGFSGNTIYF
.,TRBV2,.,16,TRBJ2-3,TGTGCCAGGGGAAGGCGGGGACCCCTGGGTTTGGATACGCAGTATTTT,CARGRRGPLGLDTQYF
TRBD1,TRBV5-6,.,14,TRBJ2-7,TGTGCCAGCAGGTTCCCGGGACAGGGTTACGAGCAGTACTTC,CASRFPGQGYEQYF
TRBD1,TRBV2,few,18,TRBJ1-5,TGTGCCAGCAGTACTCAGATTGGGACAGGGGCCAGCAATCAGCCCCAGCATTTT,CASSTQIGTGASNQPQHF
TRBD1,TRBV11-2,.,16,TRBJ2-5,TGTGCCAGCAGCTTGGGGACAGGGGGCCACCGGGAGACCCAGTACTTC,CASSLGTGGHRETQYF
.,TRBV27,.,14,TRBJ2-7,TGTGCCAGCAGTTATGGTAGCGGCTCCTACGAGCAGTACTTC,CASSYGSGSYEQYF
.,TRBV19,.,15,TRBJ2-1,TGTGCCACCGGCCGCGGGCTATTCTCCTACAATGAGCAGTTCTTC,CATGRGLFSYNEQFF
TRBD1,TRBV28,.,13,TRBJ1-4,TGTGCCAGCAGAAGGACAGGCGTTGAAAAACTGTTTTTT,CASRRTGVEKLFF
.,TRBV5-5,.,11,TRBJ2-7,TGTGCCAGCAGCTTCCGTTACGAGCAGTACTTC,CASSFRYEQYF
TRBD1,TRBV2,.,19,TRBJ2-7,TGTGCCAGCAGTGGACCCCCTGGTCTCTCCGGGACAGGGGGTGTCGAGCAGTACTTC,CASSGPPGLSGTGGVEQYF
.,TRBV19,.,14,TRBJ2-2,TGTGCCAGTAGTATCTCAGGGGACACCGGGGAGCTGTTTTTT,CASSISGDTGELFF
.,TRBV19,.,12,TRBJ2-2,TGTGCCAGTAACTTGAACACCGGGGAGCTGTTTTTT,CASNLNTGELFF
TRBD2,TRBV4-1,.,15,TRBJ2-7,TGCGCCAGCAGCCAAGGACTAGCGGGAGTCTACGAGCAGTACTTC,CASSQGLAGVYEQYF
TRBD1,TRBV6-6,.,15,TRBJ2-7,TGTGCCAGCAGTTACGGGCGGACAGGGGAGTACGAGCAGTACTTC,CASSYGRTGEYEQYF
TRBD1,TRBV2,.,15,TRBJ1-3,TGTGCCAGCAGTGCAGTGGGACAGGGAGGAAACACCATATATTTT,CASSAVGQGGNTIYF
.,TRBV5-1,.,14,TRBJ1-1,TGCGCCAGCAGCTTGCCCGAACGAGGAACTGAAGCTTTCTTT,CASSLPERGTEAFF
.,TRBV11-2,.,13,TRBJ2-5,TGTGCCAGCAGCAGGGGGAGCCAAGAGACCCAGTACTTC,CASSRGSQETQYF
.,TRBV6-6,few,14,TRBJ2-7,TGTGCCAGCAGTTACCCCGGGAAGTCCTACGAGCAGTACTTC,CASSYPGKSYEQYF
.,TRBV9,.,14,TRBJ1-1,TGTGCCAGCAGCGTATTAGCCGGGAACACTGAAGCTTTCTTT,CASSVLAGNTEAFF